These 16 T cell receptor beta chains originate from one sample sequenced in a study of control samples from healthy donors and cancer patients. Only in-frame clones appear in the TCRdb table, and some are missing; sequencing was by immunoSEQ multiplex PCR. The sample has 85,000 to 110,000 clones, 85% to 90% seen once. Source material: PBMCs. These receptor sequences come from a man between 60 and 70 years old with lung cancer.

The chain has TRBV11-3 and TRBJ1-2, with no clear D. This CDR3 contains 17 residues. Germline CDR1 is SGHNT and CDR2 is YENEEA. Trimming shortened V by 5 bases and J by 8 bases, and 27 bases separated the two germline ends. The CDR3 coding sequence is TGTGCCAGCAGCAACGGGCCGGTCGGGCGGAACTCTGACGGCTACACCTTC. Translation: CASSNGPVGRNSDGYTF.

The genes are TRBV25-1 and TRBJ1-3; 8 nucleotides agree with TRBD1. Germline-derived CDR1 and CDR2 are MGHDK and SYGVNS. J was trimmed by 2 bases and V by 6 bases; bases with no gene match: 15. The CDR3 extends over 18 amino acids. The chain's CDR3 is CASSETPPWTGPGNTIYF. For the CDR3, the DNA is TGTGCCAGCAGCGAAACACCTCCGTGGACAGGGCCTGGAAACACCATATATTTT.

The CDR3 reads CASSPSQSSGEQYV. The DNA for the CDR3 is TGTGCCAGCTCACCGTCACAAAGCTCTGGTGAGCAGTACGTC. This rearrangement joins TRBV18 to TRBJ2-7; D is unclear. Germline assignment: CDR1 KGHSH and CDR2 LQKENI. The CDR3 covers 14 residues. V was trimmed by 3 bases and J by 7 bases, leaving 16 bases between them.

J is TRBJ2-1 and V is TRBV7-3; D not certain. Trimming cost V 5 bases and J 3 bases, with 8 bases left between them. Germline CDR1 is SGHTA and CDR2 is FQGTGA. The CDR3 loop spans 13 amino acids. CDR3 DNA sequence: TGTGCCAGCAGCCCCGACCACTACAATGAGCAGTTCTTC. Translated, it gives CASSPDHYNEQFF. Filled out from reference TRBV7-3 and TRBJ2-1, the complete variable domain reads GAGVSQTPSNKVTEKGKYVELRCDPISGHTALYWYRQSLGQGPEFLIYFQGTGAADDSGLPNDRFFAVRPEGSVSTLKIQRTERGDSAVYLCASSPDHYNEQFFGPGTRLTVL.

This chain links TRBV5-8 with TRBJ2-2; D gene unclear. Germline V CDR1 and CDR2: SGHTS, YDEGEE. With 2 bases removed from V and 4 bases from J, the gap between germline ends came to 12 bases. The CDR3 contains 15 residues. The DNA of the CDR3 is TGTGCCAGCAGCTTAGGTCCAGCTTCCACCGGGGAGCTGTTTTTT. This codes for CASSLGPASTGELFF.

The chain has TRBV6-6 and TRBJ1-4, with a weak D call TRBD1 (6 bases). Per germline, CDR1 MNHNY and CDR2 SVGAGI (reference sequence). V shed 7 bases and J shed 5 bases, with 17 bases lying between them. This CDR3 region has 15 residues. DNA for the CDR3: TGTGCCAGCACCGCCAGCGGACAGAAGAATGAAAAACTGTTTTTT. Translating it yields CASTASGQKNEKLFF.

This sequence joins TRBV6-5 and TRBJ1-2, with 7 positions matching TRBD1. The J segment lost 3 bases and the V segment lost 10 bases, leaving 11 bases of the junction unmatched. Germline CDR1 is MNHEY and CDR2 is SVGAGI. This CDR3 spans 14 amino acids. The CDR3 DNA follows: TGTGCCATATCCAGACACAGGGGAGACTATGGCTACACCTTC. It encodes CAISRHRGDYGYTF.

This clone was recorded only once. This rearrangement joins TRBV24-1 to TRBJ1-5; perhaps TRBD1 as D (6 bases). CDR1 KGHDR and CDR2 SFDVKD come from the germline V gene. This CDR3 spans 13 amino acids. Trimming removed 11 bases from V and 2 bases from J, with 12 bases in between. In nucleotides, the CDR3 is TGTGCCATCCAGGGGCCAGGCAATCAGCCCCAGCATTTT. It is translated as CAIQGPGNQPQHF.

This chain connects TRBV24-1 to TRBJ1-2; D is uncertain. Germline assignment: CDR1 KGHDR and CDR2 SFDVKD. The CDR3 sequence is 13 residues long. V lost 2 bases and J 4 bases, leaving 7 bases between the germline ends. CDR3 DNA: TGTGCCACCAGTGATTCCGGGTCCTATGGCTACACCTTC. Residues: CATSDSGSYGYTF.

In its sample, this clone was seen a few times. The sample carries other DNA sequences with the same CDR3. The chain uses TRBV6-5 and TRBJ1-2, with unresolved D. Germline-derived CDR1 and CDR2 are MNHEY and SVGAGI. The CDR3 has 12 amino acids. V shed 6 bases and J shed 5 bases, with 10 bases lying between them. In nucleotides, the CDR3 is TGTGCCAGCAGGCCTTCCGGATATGGCTACACCTTC. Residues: CASRPSGYGYTF.

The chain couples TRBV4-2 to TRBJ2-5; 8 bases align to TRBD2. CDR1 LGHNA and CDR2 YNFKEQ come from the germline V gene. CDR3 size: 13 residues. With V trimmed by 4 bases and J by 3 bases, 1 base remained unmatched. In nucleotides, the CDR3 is TGTGCCAGCAGCCCAGCGGGGGAAGAGACCCAGTACTTC. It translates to CASSPAGEETQYF.

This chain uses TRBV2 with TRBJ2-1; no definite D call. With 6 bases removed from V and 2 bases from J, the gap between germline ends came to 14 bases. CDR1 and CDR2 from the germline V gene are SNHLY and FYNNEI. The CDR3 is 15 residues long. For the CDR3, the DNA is TGTGCCAGCAGAATATTACCTGGAGCCTACAATGAGCAGTTCTTC. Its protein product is CASRILPGAYNEQFF.

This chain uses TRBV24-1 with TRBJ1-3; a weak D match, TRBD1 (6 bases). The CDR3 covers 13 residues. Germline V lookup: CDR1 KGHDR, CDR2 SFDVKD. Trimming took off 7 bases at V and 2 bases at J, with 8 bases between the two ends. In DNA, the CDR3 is TGTGCCACCAGCGCAGGGGCTGGAAACACCATATATTTT. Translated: CATSAGAGNTIYF.

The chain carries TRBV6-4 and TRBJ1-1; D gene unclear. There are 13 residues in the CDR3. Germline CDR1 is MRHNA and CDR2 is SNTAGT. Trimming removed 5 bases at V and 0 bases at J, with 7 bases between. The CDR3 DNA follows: TGTGCCAGCAGTTGGGATCTGAACACTGAAGCTTTCTTT. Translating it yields CASSWDLNTEAFF.

CDR3 in DNA: TGTGCCTGGACCCCTCAGGGGATGTCCCAAGAGACCCAGTACTTC. Its translation: CAWTPQGMSQETQYF. The chain has TRBV30 and TRBJ2-5; TRBD1 might be the D (6 bases). The CDR3 length is 15 residues. In germline, CDR1 is GTSNPN, CDR2 SVGIG (reference sequence). V shed 4 bases and J shed 1 base, with 16 bases lying between them.

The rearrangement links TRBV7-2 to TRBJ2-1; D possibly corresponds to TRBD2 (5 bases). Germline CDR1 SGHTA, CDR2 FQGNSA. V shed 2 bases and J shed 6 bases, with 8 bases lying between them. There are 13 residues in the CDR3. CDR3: CASSLREINEQFF. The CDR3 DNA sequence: TGTGCCAGCAGCTTAAGGGAGATCAATGAGCAGTTCTTC.